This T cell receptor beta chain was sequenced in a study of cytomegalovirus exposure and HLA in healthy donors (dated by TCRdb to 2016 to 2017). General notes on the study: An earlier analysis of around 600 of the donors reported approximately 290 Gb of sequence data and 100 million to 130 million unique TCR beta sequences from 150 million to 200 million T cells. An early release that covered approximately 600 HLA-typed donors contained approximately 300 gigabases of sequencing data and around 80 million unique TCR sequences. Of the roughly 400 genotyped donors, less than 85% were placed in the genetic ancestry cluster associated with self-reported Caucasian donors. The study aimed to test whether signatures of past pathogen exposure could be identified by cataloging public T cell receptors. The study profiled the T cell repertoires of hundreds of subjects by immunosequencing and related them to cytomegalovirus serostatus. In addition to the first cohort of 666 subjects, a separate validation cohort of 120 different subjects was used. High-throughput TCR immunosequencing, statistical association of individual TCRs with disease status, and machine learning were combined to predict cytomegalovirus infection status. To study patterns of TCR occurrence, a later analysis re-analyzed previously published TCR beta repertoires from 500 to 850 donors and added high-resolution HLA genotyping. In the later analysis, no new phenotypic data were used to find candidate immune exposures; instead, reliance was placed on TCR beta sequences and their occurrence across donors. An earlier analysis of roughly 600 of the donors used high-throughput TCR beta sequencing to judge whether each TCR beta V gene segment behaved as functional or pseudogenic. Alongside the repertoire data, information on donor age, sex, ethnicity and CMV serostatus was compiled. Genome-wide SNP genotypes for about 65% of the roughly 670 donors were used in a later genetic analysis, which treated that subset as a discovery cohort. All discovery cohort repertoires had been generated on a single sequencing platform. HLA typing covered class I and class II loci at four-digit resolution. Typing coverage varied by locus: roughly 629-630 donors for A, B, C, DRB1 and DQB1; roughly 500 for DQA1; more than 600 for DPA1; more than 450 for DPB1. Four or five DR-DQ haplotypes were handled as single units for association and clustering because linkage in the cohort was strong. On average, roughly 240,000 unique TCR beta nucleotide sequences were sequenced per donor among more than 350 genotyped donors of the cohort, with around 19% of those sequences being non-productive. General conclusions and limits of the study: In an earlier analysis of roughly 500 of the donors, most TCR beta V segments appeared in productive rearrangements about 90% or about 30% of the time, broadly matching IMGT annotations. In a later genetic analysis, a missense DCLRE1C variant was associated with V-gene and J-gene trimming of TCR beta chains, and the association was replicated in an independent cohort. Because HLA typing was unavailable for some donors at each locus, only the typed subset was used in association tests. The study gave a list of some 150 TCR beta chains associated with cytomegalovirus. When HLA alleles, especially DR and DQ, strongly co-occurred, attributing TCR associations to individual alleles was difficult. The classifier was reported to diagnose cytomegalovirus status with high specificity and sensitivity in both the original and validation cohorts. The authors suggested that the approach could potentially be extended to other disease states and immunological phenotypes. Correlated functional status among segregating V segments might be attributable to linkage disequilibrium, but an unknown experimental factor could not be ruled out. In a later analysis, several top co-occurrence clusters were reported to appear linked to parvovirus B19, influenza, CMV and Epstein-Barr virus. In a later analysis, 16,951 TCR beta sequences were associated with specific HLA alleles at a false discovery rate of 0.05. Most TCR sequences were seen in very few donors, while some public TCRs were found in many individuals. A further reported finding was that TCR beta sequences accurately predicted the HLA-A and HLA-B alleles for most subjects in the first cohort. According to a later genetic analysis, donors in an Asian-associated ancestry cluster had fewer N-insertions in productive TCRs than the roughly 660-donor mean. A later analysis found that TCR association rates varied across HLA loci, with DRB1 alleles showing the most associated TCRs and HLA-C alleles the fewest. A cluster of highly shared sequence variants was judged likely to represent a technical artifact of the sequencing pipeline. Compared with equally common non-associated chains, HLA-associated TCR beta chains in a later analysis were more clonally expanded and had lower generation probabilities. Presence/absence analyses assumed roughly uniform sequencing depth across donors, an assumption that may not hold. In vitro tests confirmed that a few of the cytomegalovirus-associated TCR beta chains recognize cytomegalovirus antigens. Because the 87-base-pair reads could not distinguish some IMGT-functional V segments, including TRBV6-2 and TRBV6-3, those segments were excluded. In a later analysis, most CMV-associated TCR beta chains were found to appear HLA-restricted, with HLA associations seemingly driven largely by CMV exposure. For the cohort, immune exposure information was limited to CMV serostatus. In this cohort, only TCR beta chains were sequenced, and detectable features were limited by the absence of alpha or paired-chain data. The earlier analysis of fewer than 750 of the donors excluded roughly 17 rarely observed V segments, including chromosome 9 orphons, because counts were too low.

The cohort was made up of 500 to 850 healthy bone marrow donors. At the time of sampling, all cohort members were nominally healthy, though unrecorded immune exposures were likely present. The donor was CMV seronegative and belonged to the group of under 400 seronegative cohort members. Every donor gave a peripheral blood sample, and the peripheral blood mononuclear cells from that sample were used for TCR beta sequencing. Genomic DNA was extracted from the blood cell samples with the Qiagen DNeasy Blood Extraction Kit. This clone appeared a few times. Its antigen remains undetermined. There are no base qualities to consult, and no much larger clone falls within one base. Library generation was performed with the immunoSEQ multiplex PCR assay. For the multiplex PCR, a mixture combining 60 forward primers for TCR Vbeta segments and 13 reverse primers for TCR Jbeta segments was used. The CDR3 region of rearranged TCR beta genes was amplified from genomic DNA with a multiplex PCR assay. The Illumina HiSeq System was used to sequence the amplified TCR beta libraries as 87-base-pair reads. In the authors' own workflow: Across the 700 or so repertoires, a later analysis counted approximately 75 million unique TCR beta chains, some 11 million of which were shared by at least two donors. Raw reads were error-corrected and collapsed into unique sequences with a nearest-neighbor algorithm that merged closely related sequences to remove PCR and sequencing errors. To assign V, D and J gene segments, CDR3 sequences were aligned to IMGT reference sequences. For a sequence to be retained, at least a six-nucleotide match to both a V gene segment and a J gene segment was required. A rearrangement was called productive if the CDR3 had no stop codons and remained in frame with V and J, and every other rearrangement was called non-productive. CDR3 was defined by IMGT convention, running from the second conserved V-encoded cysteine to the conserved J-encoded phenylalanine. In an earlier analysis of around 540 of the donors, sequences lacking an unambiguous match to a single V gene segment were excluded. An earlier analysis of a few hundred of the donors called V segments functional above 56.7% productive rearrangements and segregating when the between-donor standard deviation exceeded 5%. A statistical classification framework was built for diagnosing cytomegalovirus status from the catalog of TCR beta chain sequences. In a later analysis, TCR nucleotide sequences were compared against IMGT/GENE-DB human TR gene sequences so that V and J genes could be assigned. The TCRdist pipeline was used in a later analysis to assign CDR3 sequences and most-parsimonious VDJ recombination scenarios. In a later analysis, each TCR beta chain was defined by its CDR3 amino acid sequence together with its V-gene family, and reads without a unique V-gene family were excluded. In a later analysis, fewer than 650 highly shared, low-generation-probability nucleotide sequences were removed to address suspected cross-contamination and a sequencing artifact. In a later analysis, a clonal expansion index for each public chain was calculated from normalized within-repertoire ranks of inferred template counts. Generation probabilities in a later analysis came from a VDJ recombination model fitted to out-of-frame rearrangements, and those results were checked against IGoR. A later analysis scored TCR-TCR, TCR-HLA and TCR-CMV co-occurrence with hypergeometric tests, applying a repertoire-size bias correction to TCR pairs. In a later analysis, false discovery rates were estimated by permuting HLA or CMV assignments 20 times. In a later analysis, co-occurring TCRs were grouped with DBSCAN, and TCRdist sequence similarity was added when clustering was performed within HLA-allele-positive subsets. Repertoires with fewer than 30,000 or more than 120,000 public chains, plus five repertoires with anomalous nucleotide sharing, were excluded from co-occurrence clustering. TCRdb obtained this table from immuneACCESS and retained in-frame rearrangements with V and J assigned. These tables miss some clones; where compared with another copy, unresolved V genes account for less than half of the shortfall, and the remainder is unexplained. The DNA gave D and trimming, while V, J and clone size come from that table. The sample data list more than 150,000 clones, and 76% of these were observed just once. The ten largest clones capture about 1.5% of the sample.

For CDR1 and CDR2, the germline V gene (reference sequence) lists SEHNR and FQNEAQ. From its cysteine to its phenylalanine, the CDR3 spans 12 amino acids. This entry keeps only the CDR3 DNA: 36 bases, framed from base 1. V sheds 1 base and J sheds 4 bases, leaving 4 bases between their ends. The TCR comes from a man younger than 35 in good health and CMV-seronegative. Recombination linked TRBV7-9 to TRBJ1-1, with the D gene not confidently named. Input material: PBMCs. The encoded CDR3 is CASSLVSTEAFF. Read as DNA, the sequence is TGTGCCAGCAGCTTAGTCAGCACTGAAGCTTTCTTT.